These 21 T cell receptor beta chains were sequenced from one sample in a study of glioma-infiltrating T cells. Using RNA template, CDR3s of TCR alpha and beta were amplified with iRepertoire arm-PCR. TCRdb reprocessed the multiplex PCR reads via MiXCR and lists one record per CDR3 protein. This table holds approximately 45,000 distinct CDR3 sequences, 20% to 25% found once. The sequencing input was glioma tissue, nonneoplastic brain tissue, or PBMCs (not recorded which). The receptors come from a human donor with low-grade glioma or glioblastoma, undergoing nonglioma brain surgery, or in good health (not recorded which).

This clonotype was found many times. The rearrangement links TRBV5-5 to TRBJ2-3; TRBD2 might be the D (5 bases). The V gene's germline CDR1 is SGHKS and CDR2 YYEKEE (reference sequence). CDR3 size: 14 residues. Trimming took off 4 bases at V and 1 base at J, with 10 bases between the two ends. CDR3 protein: CASSTRTGTDTQYF. In DNA form, the CDR3 reads TGTGCCAGCAGCACCCGGACTGGCACAGATACGCAGTATTTT.

The rearrangement links TRBV7-9 to TRBJ2-7; 8 bases are shared with TRBD2. This CDR3 comprises 14 residues. Germline CDR1 and CDR2: SEHNR and FQNEAQ (reference sequence). V shed 3 bases and J 3 bases; nucleotides not matched to a gene: 4. The CDR3 spells CASSFSGEGYEQYF. The CDR3 DNA is TGTGCCAGCAGCTTTAGCGGGGAGGGCTACGAGCAGTACTTC.

This clonotype was seen just once. It may be a read error: a sequence one base away is much more abundant. J is TRBJ1-2 and V is TRBV7-2; D is ambiguous. The CDR3 is made up of 14 amino acids. CDR1 and CDR2 (germline): SGHTA, FQGNSA. The CDR3 coding sequence is TGTGCCGGCAGCTTAGCCACGGCAGTAAGGGGCTACACCTTC. Protein: CAGSLATAVRGYTF.

This clonotype was counted at least ten times. J is TRBJ1-3 and V is TRBV7-3; TRBD1 matches 9 bases. With V trimmed by 3 bases and J by 3 bases, 3 bases remained unmatched. The CDR3 has 15 amino acids. The germline CDR1 and CDR2 sequences are SGHTA and FQGTGA. The CDR3 DNA is TGTGCCAGCAGCTTGGACAGGGGTGTTGGAAACACCATATATTTT. It codes for CASSLDRGVGNTIYF.

This clonotype was observed at least ten times. This sequence joins TRBV20-1 and TRBJ2-3, with D unclear. Germline V lookup: CDR1 DFQATT, CDR2 SNEGSKA (reference sequence). V was clipped by 4 bases and J by 8 bases, with 1 base between them. The CDR3 loop spans 8 amino acids. CDR3 sequence reads: CSATTQYF. The CDR3, as DNA: TGCAGTGCTACTACGCAGTATTTT.

Details on this clonotype: Germline is not matched at one junction end, which may reflect a read error. This chain joins TRBV28 and TRBJ2-2, with unresolved D. The CDR3 has 14 residues. Germline loops: CDR1 MDHEN, CDR2 SYDVKM. CDR3 sequence: CASVSGPNTWELFF. The CDR3 coding sequence is TGTGCCAGTGTGAGTGGACCGAACACCTGGGAGCTGTTTTTT.

This clonotype has only a few counts. J is TRBJ2-3 and V is TRBV5-6; 12 bases line up with TRBD1. This CDR3 is 17 amino acids long. V trimming: 0 bases; J trimming: 3 bases; junction bases outside the gene matches: 5. The germline V gene has CDR1 SGHDT and CDR2 YYEEEE. The CDR3 sequence: CASSLGAGQGATDTQYF. CDR3 nucleotide sequence: TGTGCCAGCAGCTTGGGAGCGGGACAGGGGGCAACAGATACGCAGTATTTT.

Ten or more counts support this clonotype. CDR3 nucleotides: TGCAGTGCTAGAGATCTGGCGAGCCAAGAGACCCAGTACTTC. Residues: CSARDLASQETQYF. The chain carries TRBV20-1 and TRBJ2-5; D is undetermined. CDR1 and CDR2 from the germline V gene are DFQATT and SNEGSKA (reference sequence). The CDR3 contains 14 residues. Trimming cost V 0 bases and J 1 base, with 9 bases left between them.

This clonotype was recorded at least ten times. The gene calls are TRBV5-1 and TRBJ2-1; D is possibly TRBD1 or TRBD2 (6 bases each). From germline, CDR1 is SGHRS and CDR2 YFSETQ. This CDR3 is 14 amino acids long. V lost 0 bases and J lost 4, with 8 bases in between. The CDR3 region has the DNA TGCGCCAGCAGCTTGGGGGGGGCATACAATGAGCAGTTCTTC. Translated: CASSLGGAYNEQFF.

The table lists this clonotype with a few counts. The chain is built from TRBV7-2 and TRBJ2-7, with TRBD1 matching over 7 bases. The germline CDR1 and CDR2 sequences are SGHTA and FQGNSA. After removal of 2 bases from V and 2 bases from J, the junction contained 6 bases not matched to a gene. The CDR3 is 15 amino acids. As DNA, the CDR3 is TGTGCCAGCAGCTTATCAGGGGGAACTACCTACGAGCAGTACTTC. Its translation is CASSLSGGTTYEQYF.

This clonotype was detected many times. The chain uses TRBV6-1 and TRBJ2-1; 10 bases agree with TRBD2. The CDR3 has 17 amino acids. Germline CDR1 is MNHNS and CDR2 is SASEGT. Trimming cost V 2 bases and J 3 bases; bases outside gene matches: 7. CDR3 residues: CASSESRGLARYNEQFF. DNA of the CDR3: TGTGCCAGCAGTGAATCGCGGGGACTAGCGCGCTACAATGAGCAGTTCTTC.

As regards this clonotype: Since a much larger clone is just one base distant, this may be a read error. The CDR3 coding sequence is TGTGCCAGCAGCCGAGACGGGGGCGGGAATGAGCAGTTCTTC. It yields the protein CASSRDGGGNEQFF. The J gene is TRBJ2-1, the V gene TRBV3-1; the D gene could be TRBD1 or TRBD2 (6 bases each). The CDR3 consists of 14 residues. The germline gives CDR1 LGHDT, CDR2 YNNKEL (reference sequence). The germline V and J ends were trimmed by 4 bases and 7 bases, with 14 bases remaining between them.

V is TRBV5-1 and J is TRBJ1-1, with a tentative D call TRBD1 (5 bases). The CDR3 contains 14 residues. Trimming cost V 0 bases and J 3 bases, with 9 bases left between them. Germline lookup yields CDR1 SGHRS and CDR2 YFSETQ. The CDR3 region has the DNA TGCGCCAGCAGCTTGGAGGGGTTCTACACTGAAGCTTTCTTT. Its translation: CASSLEGFYTEAFF.

This clonotype came up many times. The chain employs TRBV19 and TRBJ1-2; 9 nucleotides match TRBD1. Germline values: CDR1 LNHDA, CDR2 SQIVND (reference sequence). Trimming at V came to 3 bases and at J to 4 bases, leaving 3 bases not matched to a gene. The CDR3 runs 14 residues. The CDR3 sequence: CASSMGQGVYGYTF. The CDR3 DNA follows: TGTGCCAGTAGTATGGGACAGGGAGTCTATGGCTACACCTTC.

This clonotype has a count of ten or more. The rearrangement joins TRBV18 to TRBJ1-3; D may be TRBD1 (6 bases). V lost 5 bases and J 2 bases, leaving 10 bases between the germline ends. Germline CDR1 KGHSH, CDR2 LQKENI. CDR3 length: 14 residues. The CDR3, as DNA: TGTGCCAGCTCAAAACAGGGAACTGGAAACACCATATATTTT. Its translation is CASSKQGTGNTIYF.

This clonotype was seen more than once but under ten times. The chain couples TRBV11-3 to TRBJ2-3, with a possible D match to TRBD2 (7 bases). The CDR3 is 15 residues long. CDR1 and CDR2 (germline): SGHNT, YENEEA. The V end lost 4 bases, the J end lost 0 bases, and 11 bases lay between the germline ends. In DNA, the CDR3 is TGTGCCAGCAGCTCCGGGGGGCGCAGCACAGATACGCAGTATTTT. This codes for CASSSGGRSTDTQYF. Filled out from reference TRBV11-3 and TRBJ2-3, the complete variable domain reads EAGVVQSPRYKIIEKKQPVAFWCNPISGHNTLYWYLQNLGQGPELLIRYENEEAVDDSQLPKDRFSAERLKGVDSTLKIQPAELGDSAVYLCASSSGGRSTDTQYFGPGTRLTVL.

The table lists this clonotype with many counts. The V gene is TRBV6-6, the J gene TRBJ2-7; 7 bases are shared with TRBD1. This CDR3 is built from 17 residues. CDR1 is MNHNY and CDR2 is SVGAGI in the germline V gene (reference sequence). V gave up 0 bases and J gave up 2 bases; unmatched junction bases: 10. The CDR3 nucleotides read TGTGCCAGCAGTTACTCTATTCCGAGGGGGCCACCCTACGAGCAGTACTTC. Protein: CASSYSIPRGPPYEQYF.

This clonotype was observed many times. V gene TRBV28 combines with J gene TRBJ2-1, with D unresolved. Germline CDR1 and CDR2: MDHEN and SYDVKM. Trimming stripped 3 bases from V and 3 bases from J, with 3 bases between. The CDR3 consists of 12 residues. The CDR3 protein is CASSFNYNEQFF. CDR3 coding DNA: TGTGCCAGCAGTTTCAACTACAATGAGCAGTTCTTC.

This clonotype has a count of ten or more. The J gene is TRBJ1-1, the V gene TRBV7-8, with D perhaps matching TRBD1 (5 bases). This CDR3 is 14 amino acids long. Trimming cost V 5 bases and J 6 bases, with 16 bases left between them. From germline, CDR1 is SGHVS and CDR2 FQNEAQ. CDR3: CASSLSETVSEAFF. The DNA for the CDR3 is TGTGCCAGCAGCCTTTCGGAGACAGTTTCTGAAGCTTTCTTT.

A word on this clonotype: This may be a read error, as it is one base from a much larger clone. The CDR3 nucleotides read TGTGCCATCAGTAAGTCGGGGGGGTTCGGCAATCAGCCCCAGCATTTT. This translates into CAISKSGGFGNQPQHF. V and J are TRBV10-3 and TRBJ1-5, with D maybe TRBD1 (5 bases). This CDR3 contains 16 residues. Germline values: CDR1 ENHRY, CDR2 SYGVKD.

This clonotype was seen at least ten times. The chain recombines TRBV24-1 with TRBJ2-5; TRBD2 matches 8 bases. This CDR3 region has 14 residues. V lost 2 bases, J lost 4 bases, and 2 bases stayed unmatched. Germline CDR1 and CDR2: KGHDR and SFDVKD. The CDR3 reads CATSDSLAGETQYF. The CDR3 DNA reads TGTGCCACCAGTGATTCGCTAGCGGGAGAGACCCAGTACTTC.